The 32 T cell receptor beta chains given below trace back to one sample, sequenced in a study of regulatory T cells in long-lasting Graves disease. Through Arm-PCR of CDR3 regions and iRepertoire HTBI primers, TCR beta libraries were built. One entry per CDR3 protein, called by TCRdb with MiXCR from the multiplex PCR reads. This table holds roughly 320,000 distinct CDR3 sequences, 16% found once. Sample time point: newly diagnosed GD, antithyroid drugs for less than 3 months. TCR sequences were obtained from RNA taken from PBMCs. The sample was also reused in another study, on T cells in Graves' hyperthyroidism and ophthalmopathy.

Sequences were derived from peripheral blood mononuclear cells (PBMCs), sampled at new diagnosis, from a patient treated with antithyroid drugs. Every receptor here comes from a man in his forties or fifties with Graves disease.

This clonotype was detected a few times. The chain is built from TRBV12-5 and TRBJ2-5, with D tentatively TRBD1 or TRBD2 (5 bases each). Germline CDR1 reads LGHNT; CDR2 reads FRNRAP. The CDR3 consists of 16 residues. V lost 1 base and J lost 2, with 14 bases in between. The DNA of the CDR3 is TGTGCTAGTGGTTTGGGAAGGATCAGGGAGCAAGAGACCCAGTACTTC. Translation gives CASGLGRIREQETQYF.

This clonotype has just one count. A much larger clone differs from this one at a single base, so this may be a read error. The CDR3 loop reads CASSQTRGQETQYF. Written as DNA, the CDR3 is TGTGCCAGCAGCCAAACCCGGGGGCAAGAGACCCAGTACTTC. V gene TRBV4-2 combines with J gene TRBJ2-5; D may be TRBD2 (6 bases). Germline loops: CDR1 LGHNA, CDR2 YNFKEQ. CDR3 length: 14 amino acids. V lost 2 bases and J lost 2, with 9 bases in between.

This clonotype was seen repeatedly, ten times or more. The rearrangement joins TRBV28 to TRBJ2-3; D remains unclear. The CDR3 covers 13 residues. CDR1 is MDHEN, CDR2 SYDVKM, per germline. The ends were cut back, 6 bases at V and 5 bases at J, with 12 bases in the middle. CDR3 DNA sequence: TGTGCCAGCAGGTCACCCCGCGGAGATACGCAGTATTTT. Protein sequence: CASRSPRGDTQYF.

The chain carries TRBV29-1 and TRBJ1-2; a weak D match, TRBD1 (6 bases). The CDR3 covers 11 residues. The V and J ends lost 5 bases and 7 bases respectively, with 11 bases between them. CDR1 and CDR2 from the germline V gene are SQVTM and ANQGSEA. The DNA for the CDR3 is TGCAGCGTTTACAGGGTTGCTGGCTACACCTTC. This gives the protein CSVYRVAGYTF.

The chain combines TRBV19 with TRBJ1-3; no firm D call. V lost 8 bases and J lost 8, with 13 bases in between. This CDR3 contains 12 residues. Germline CDR1 and CDR2: LNHDA and SQIVND (reference sequence). The CDR3 bases are TGTGCCAGTGCCGCTCGTCTGGACACCATATATTTT. It specifies CASAARLDTIYF.

The genes are TRBV5-8 and TRBJ2-1; maybe TRBD2 (5 bases). The last part of the DNA fits TRBJ2-7 better; the J call may be wrong. Per germline, CDR1 SGHTS and CDR2 YDEGEE. The CDR3 runs to 12 residues. Here the CDR3 reads CASSLERWRQYF. CDR3 DNA sequence: TGTGCCAGCAGCTTGGAGCGGTGGAGACAGTACTTC.

This clonotype was detected many times. The rearrangement links TRBV7-3 to TRBJ2-1; D gene uncertain. This CDR3 is built from 13 residues. The V gene's germline CDR1 is SGHTA and CDR2 FQGTGA. Deletions cut 2 bases from V and 6 bases from J, with 8 bases between. CDR3 nucleotide sequence: TGTGCCAGCAGCTTAGCCGAGCCCAATGAGCAGTTCTTC. The encoded protein is CASSLAEPNEQFF.

In this sample, this clonotype turned up many times. The V call is TRBV6-2 or TRBV6-3, the J call TRBJ1-2; a weak D match, TRBD1 (5 bases). Germline CDR1 reads MNHEY; CDR2 reads SVGEGT. Trimming stripped 5 bases from V and 8 bases from J, with 15 bases between. The CDR3 totals 13 residues. CDR3 amino acids: CASSNRGRSGYTF. Written as DNA, the CDR3 is TGTGCCAGCAGTAACCGGGGCCGCTCCGGCTACACCTTC.

This clonotype was detected many times. The chain employs TRBV28 and TRBJ2-2; 10 nucleotides line up with TRBD2. Germline-derived CDR1 and CDR2 are MDHEN and SYDVKM. The CDR3 covers 18 residues. J gave up 0 bases and V 4 bases, and 8 bases lay outside the gene matches. The CDR3 coding sequence is TGTGCCAGCAGTTCACCGGGACTAGCGACCGCGAACACCGGGGAGCTGTTTTTT. It codes for CASSSPGLATANTGELFF.

This clonotype turned up a few times. The rearrangement links TRBV29-1 to TRBJ2-5; 7 positions agree with TRBD2. This CDR3 is 13 amino acids long. Germline CDR1 SQVTM, CDR2 ANQGSEA. The V and J ends lost 7 bases and 0 bases, in that order; junction bases with no gene match: 5. As DNA, the CDR3 is TGCAGCGCCAGAGCGGGGAACCAAGAGACCCAGTACTTC. It is translated as CSARAGNQETQYF.

This clonotype was seen repeatedly, ten times or more. This sequence joins TRBV5-1 and TRBJ2-3; TRBD2 agrees at 8 bases. Losses at the gene ends were 4 bases for V and 4 bases for J; bases not matched to a gene: 5. Germline assignment: CDR1 SGHRS and CDR2 YFSETQ. The CDR3 runs to 14 residues. The CDR3 DNA sequence: TGCGCCAGCAGCCTGGGACTAGAAGCAGATACGCAGTATTTT. Protein: CASSLGLEADTQYF.

The rearrangement joins TRBV5-1 to TRBJ1-1; a possible D gene is TRBD1 (5 bases). The CDR3 is 15 residues long. V lost 1 base, J lost 1 base, and 11 bases lay in between. The germline V gene encodes CDR1 SGHRS and CDR2 YFSETQ. CDR3: CASSLSGDRNTEAFF. In DNA, the CDR3 is TGCGCCAGCAGCTTGTCCGGAGACAGGAACACTGAAGCTTTCTTT.

This clonotype was counted a few times. The V call is TRBV20-1, the J call TRBJ2-7, with D uncertain. Germline loops: CDR1 DFQATT, CDR2 SNEGSKA (reference sequence). This CDR3 comprises 12 residues. The ends were cut back, 2 bases at V and 6 bases at J, with 11 bases in the middle. This chain's CDR3 is CSARTSAREQYF. CDR3 sequence (DNA): TGCAGTGCTAGAACCTCGGCGCGCGAGCAGTACTTC.

V and J are TRBV10-2 and TRBJ1-1; the D gene is possibly TRBD1 (6 bases). Germline V lookup: CDR1 WSHSY, CDR2 SAAADI. This CDR3 region has 13 residues. V lost 7 bases and J lost 5, with 14 bases in between. Here the CDR3 DNA reads TGCGCCAGCAAACGAGAAGGGGGTACTGAAGCTTTCTTT. Amino acid sequence: CASKREGGTEAFF.

Many counts were recorded for this clonotype. The rearrangement uses TRBV9 and TRBJ1-5; 11 bases match TRBD1. CDR1 and CDR2 from the germline V gene are SGDLS and YYNGEE. With 3 bases clipped from V and 6 bases from J, the junction kept 5 bases outside the gene matches. The CDR3 consists of 15 residues. CDR3 DNA sequence: TGTGCCAGCAGCGGAGGACAGGGGGCAGCTCAGCCCCAGCATTTT. It yields the protein CASSGGQGAAQPQHF.

CDR3 DNA: TGTGCCAGCAGCCGTAGCGGGGGGGCTTTCCTAGATACGCAGTATTTT. This translates into CASSRSGGAFLDTQYF. The chain combines TRBV5-5 with TRBJ2-3; 11 bases are shared with TRBD2. From germline, CDR1 is SGHKS and CDR2 YYEKEE (reference sequence). The CDR3 is 16 residues long. V gave up 4 bases and J gave up 5 bases; unmatched junction bases: 9.

In its sample, this clonotype was seen many times. CDR3: CASSYLGGQAFF. Written as DNA, the CDR3 is TGTGCCAGCAGTTACTTGGGGGGCCAAGCTTTCTTT. The rearrangement uses TRBV6-5 and TRBJ1-1; maybe TRBD1 (6 bases). Germline values: CDR1 MNHEY, CDR2 SVGAGI. V lost 1 base to trimming and J lost 9 bases, with 9 bases between them. The CDR3 is 12 residues long.

This clonotype was detected many times. This chain connects TRBV18 to TRBJ2-3; TRBD1 matches at 8 bases. Germline CDR1 KGHSH, CDR2 LQKENI. V was clipped by 6 bases and J by 1 base; unmatched bases: 6. There are 15 residues in the CDR3. Here the CDR3 reads CASSRQGAGTDTQYF. CDR3 nucleotides: TGTGCCAGCTCTCGGCAGGGGGCGGGCACAGATACGCAGTATTTT.

This clonotype was found many times. The chain joins TRBV20-1 to TRBJ1-1; the D gene is possibly TRBD1 (6 bases). CDR1 is DFQATT, CDR2 SNEGSKA, per germline (reference sequence). This CDR3 contains 13 residues. Trimming pared 5 bases from V and 7 bases from J, leaving 17 bases between. The chain's CDR3 is CSAENRVLSEAFF. The DNA for the CDR3 is TGCAGTGCTGAGAACAGGGTCTTAAGTGAAGCTTTCTTT.

This clonotype was detected many times. The CDR3 reads CASSYSRARAGEQYF. CDR3 DNA sequence: TGTGCCAGCAGTTACTCACGGGCCAGGGCGGGAGAGCAGTACTTC. The V call is TRBV6-2 or TRBV6-3, the J call TRBJ2-7; a weak D match, TRBD2 (6 bases). CDR1 MNHEY and CDR2 SVGEGT come from the germline V gene. This CDR3 has 15 residues. Trimming took off 0 bases at V and 7 bases at J, with 16 bases between the two ends.

This sequence joins TRBV7-3 and TRBJ2-3; possibly TRBD2 for D (6 bases). Trimming removed 5 bases from V and 0 bases from J, with 15 bases in between. The length of the CDR3 is 16 residues. Germline assignment: CDR1 SGHTA and CDR2 FQGTGA. CDR3 in DNA: TGTGCCAGCAGCGAAGGGACTGATACTAGCACAGATACGCAGTATTTT. Protein: CASSEGTDTSTDTQYF.

The chain couples TRBV12-3 or TRBV12-4 to TRBJ2-7; D is undetermined. Trimming took off 5 bases at V and 2 bases at J, with 10 bases between the two ends. This CDR3 comprises 13 residues. The CDR3 bases are TGTGCCAGCAGTATGGACGGCCCCTACGAGCAGTACTTC. As protein: CASSMDGPYEQYF.

The table lists this clonotype with many counts. The chain recombines TRBV20-1 with TRBJ2-3; unclear D gene. V was trimmed by 2 bases and J by 4 bases, leaving 13 bases between them. The CDR3 contains 14 residues. CDR1 and CDR2 from the germline V gene are DFQATT and SNEGSKA (reference sequence). CDR3 coding DNA: TGCAGTGCTAGACCTGGACCGACTCCAGATACGCAGTATTTT. Amino acids: CSARPGPTPDTQYF.

In this sample, this clonotype turned up many times. The gene calls are TRBV12-3 or TRBV12-4 and TRBJ2-5; D unclear. Trimming stripped 5 bases from V and 5 bases from J, with 12 bases between. The length of the CDR3 is 13 residues. CDR3 region: CASSDWVGETQYF. Written as DNA, the CDR3 is TGTGCCAGCAGTGATTGGGTCGGCGAGACCCAGTACTTC.

The count of this clonotype is one. Given a far larger clone just one base away, this is likely a sequencing read error. This chain uses TRBV12-3 or TRBV12-4 with TRBJ2-1, with a tentative D call TRBD1 (5 bases). The J call may not be correct, given that the DNA end is closer to TRBJ2-5. The CDR3 covers 16 residues. The CDR3: CASSWQGNPLQETQYF. CDR3 bases: TGTGCCAGCAGTTGGCAGGGAAACCCTTTACAAGAGACCCAGTACTTC.

This clonotype has a count of ten or more. CDR3 amino acids: CATSDSGSNQPQHF. The CDR3 nucleotides are TGTGCCACCAGTGACTCGGGAAGCAATCAGCCCCAGCATTTT. The gene calls are TRBV24-1 and TRBJ1-5; D unresolved. Germline CDR1 KGHDR, CDR2 SFDVKD. CDR3 length equals 14 residues. The ends were cut back, 4 bases at V and 1 base at J, with 7 bases in the middle.

The sample holds many counts of this clonotype. The rearrangement joins TRBV12-3 or TRBV12-4 to TRBJ2-1; 11 bases are a match to TRBD2. V shed 6 bases, J shed 4 bases, and the junction held 5 bases outside the gene matches. CDR3 size: 15 residues. As DNA, the CDR3 is TGTGCCAGCAGGCTTACTAGCGGGGGATACAATGAGCAGTTCTTC. Translated, it gives CASRLTSGGYNEQFF.

The rearrangement links TRBV7-8 to TRBJ1-3, with 8 bases fitting TRBD1. CDR1 is SGHVS and CDR2 is FQNEAQ in the germline V gene. V was pared by 6 bases and J by 8 bases, with 15 bases of the junction left unmatched. The CDR3 loop spans 16 amino acids. CDR3 residues: CASSRYGQGNKDTIYF. The CDR3 bases are TGTGCCAGCAGTCGCTATGGACAGGGAAATAAAGACACCATATATTTT.

Ten or more counts support this clonotype. The chain combines TRBV11-3 with TRBJ2-3; D possibly uses TRBD1 or TRBD2 (5 bases each). This CDR3 has 17 amino acids. Germline assignment: CDR1 SGHNT and CDR2 YENEEA. V was pared by 2 bases and J by 4 bases, with 19 bases between. The CDR3 region is CASSLSHGARASDTQYF. The CDR3 DNA reads as TGTGCCAGCAGCTTAAGTCACGGGGCCAGAGCATCAGATACGCAGTATTTT.

This chain connects TRBV5-6 to TRBJ1-5, with TRBD1 as a possible D gene (6 bases). The germline CDR1 and CDR2 sequences are SGHDT and YYEEEE. Trimming left V 3 bases short and J 0 bases short, with 19 bases between. The CDR3 extends over 18 amino acids. CDR3 sequence: CASSSSLTGSYSNQPQHF. The DNA of the CDR3 is TGTGCCAGCAGCTCCTCATTGACAGGATCTTATAGCAATCAGCCCCAGCATTTT.

This clonotype was seen a few times. This chain links TRBV28 with TRBJ1-5; D is unresolved. This CDR3 has 15 residues. Trimming shortened V by 2 bases and J by 0 bases, and 8 bases separated the two germline ends. Germline V gene lookup returns CDR1 MDHEN and CDR2 SYDVKM. The CDR3 is CASSLQLASNQPQHF. The CDR3 bases are TGTGCCAGCAGTTTACAACTCGCTAGCAATCAGCCCCAGCATTTT.

This clonotype was seen many times. An end of the junction differs from the germline gene, which may be a read error. J is TRBJ2-1 and V is TRBV2; 9 positions match TRBD1. Germline CDR1 SNHLY, CDR2 FYNNEI. The CDR3 length is 14 residues. The CDR3 sequence: CASTEQGAPHEQFF. In DNA form, the CDR3 reads TGTGCCAGCACTGAACAGGGGGCGCCTCATGAGCAGTTCTTC.